This T cell receptor beta chain was observed in a study of OX40 agonist ivuxolimab in advanced cancers. For the study at large: An anti-OX40 (CD134) antibody with agonistic activity, ivuxolimab, was administered to patients.

Method: immunoSEQ multiplex PCR; TCRdb's copy keeps in-frame clones and lacks some. The data show 70,000 to 80,000 clones, around nine tenths seen once. As to this clone: Antigen unknown.

Study results and limitations: At 0.1 to 3.0 mg/kg and by week 6, clonal expansion occurred in CD4+ and CD8+ blood T cells. Partial responders treated at 0.1-3.0 mg/kg exhibited clonal expansion among the lowest measured.

The source of this sequence is an adult with an advanced solid tumor such as melanoma, head and neck, liver or kidney cancer. The input for sequencing was CD4+ or CD8+ T cells sorted from blood, taken in a trial of the OX40 agonist ivuxolimab.

This chain's CDR3 is CASSIRTGNTEAFF. CDR3 in DNA: TGTGCCAGCAGTATCCGGACGGGGAACACTGAAGCTTTCTTT. The chain employs TRBV27 and TRBJ1-1, with D hard to call. The CDR3 totals 14 residues. V was clipped by 5 bases and J by 1 base, with 11 bases between them. Germline V CDR1 and CDR2: MNHEY, SMNVEV (reference sequence).